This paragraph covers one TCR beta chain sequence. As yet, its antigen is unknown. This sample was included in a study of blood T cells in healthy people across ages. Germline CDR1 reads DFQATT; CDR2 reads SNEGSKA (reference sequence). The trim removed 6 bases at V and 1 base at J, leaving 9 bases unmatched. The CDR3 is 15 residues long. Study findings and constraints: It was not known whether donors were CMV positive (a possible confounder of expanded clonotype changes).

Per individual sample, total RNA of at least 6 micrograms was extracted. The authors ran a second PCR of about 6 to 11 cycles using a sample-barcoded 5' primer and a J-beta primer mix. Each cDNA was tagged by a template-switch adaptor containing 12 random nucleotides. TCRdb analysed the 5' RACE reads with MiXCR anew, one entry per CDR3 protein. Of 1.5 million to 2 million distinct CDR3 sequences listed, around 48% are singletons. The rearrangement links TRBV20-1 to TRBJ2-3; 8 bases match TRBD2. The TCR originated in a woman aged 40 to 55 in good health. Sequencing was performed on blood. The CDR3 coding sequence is TGCAGTGCCGAAAAATCGACTAGCGGCACAGATACGCAGTATTTT. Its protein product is CSAEKSTSGTDTQYF.